This T cell receptor (beta chain) was observed in a study of blood T cell repertoires in COVID-19. Across the study: Samples of COVID-19 (acute and convalescent) were obtained from the United States, Italy and Spain.

CDR3 size: 11 residues. V shed 7 bases and J shed 9 bases, with 14 bases lying between them. Germline V gene lookup returns CDR1 SQVTM and CDR2 ANQGSEA. Only in-frame clones appear in the TCRdb table, and some are missing; sequencing was by immunoSEQ multiplex PCR. The table includes about 240,000 clones, roughly 80% detected once. V usage is TRBV29-1 and J usage is TRBJ2-3; D remains unclear. This TCR derives from a woman aged 18-29 years with acute or convalescent COVID-19. Material: peripheral blood. CDR3 protein: CSAPISQTQYF. DNA for the CDR3: TGCAGCGCTCCGATCTCACAGACGCAGTATTTT.